The clone carrying this T cell receptor beta chain has a count of ten or more. What it recognizes is unknown. The sample comes from a study of T cells in Graves' hyperthyroidism and ophthalmopathy. Study-wide findings and caveats: In blood, most of the thyroid clonotypes expanded above 0.001 were also present. Ophthalmopathy was predicted by the model a median of approximately six months ahead of onset.

Reasons for excluding patients were uncontrolled infection, other autoimmune disease, pregnancy or lactation. Diagnoses were established using clinical symptoms, serum thyroxine and TRAb, thyroid ultrasound and orbital computed tomography. This CDR3 has 14 residues. Germline loops: CDR1 SGHAT, CDR2 FQNNGV. Trimming pared 5 bases from V and 6 bases from J, leaving 11 bases between. From RNA transcripts, TCR beta CDR3 regions were amplified. An initial round of RT-PCR targeting the TCR CDR3 relied on the HTBI primer set. Via MiXCR, TCRdb re-called the multiplex PCR reads, giving one row per CDR3 protein. The sample lists around 620,000 distinct CDR3 sequences; under 60% were seen once.

This receptor was identified in an adult woman with Graves' disease, either hyperthyroidism or ophthalmopathy (not recorded which). The material sequenced was peripheral blood or thyroid tissue (not recorded which). The gene calls are TRBV11-2 and TRBJ1-6; no clear D. The CDR3 coding sequence is TGTGCCAGCAGCCTCACAGATGGTAATTCACCCCTCCACTTT. This sequence encodes CASSLTDGNSPLHF.